This record looks at one T cell receptor beta chain sequence and its context. Between the trimmed V and J ends, which lost 3 bases and 5 bases, there was a span of 13 bases. The CDR3 loop spans 13 amino acids. Germline V gives CDR1 GTSNPN, CDR2 SVGIG (reference sequence). Treatment of the sample: oral pan-JAK inhibitor, 5-10 mg twice daily. These data come from a study of CD8+ T cells in alopecia areata. Study information: The drug, oral tofacitinib, was given to treated patients at 5 to 10 mg twice daily.

Reverse transcription of extracted RNA yielded cDNA, which provided the sequencing template. Data came from immunoSEQ multiplex PCR; TCRdb stores just in-frame clones and leaves some out. The sample has about 76,000 clones, around 66% seen once. This chain connects TRBV30 to TRBJ2-5; maybe TRBD2 (7 bases). Source: CD8+ T cells sorted from blood, taken at week 24, from a patient treated with tofacitinib. This TCR was sampled from a human donor with alopecia areata. The CDR3 DNA reads as TGTGCCTGGAGCCCAGGGGAGGGGGAGACCCAGTACTTC. Translation: CAWSPGEGETQYF.